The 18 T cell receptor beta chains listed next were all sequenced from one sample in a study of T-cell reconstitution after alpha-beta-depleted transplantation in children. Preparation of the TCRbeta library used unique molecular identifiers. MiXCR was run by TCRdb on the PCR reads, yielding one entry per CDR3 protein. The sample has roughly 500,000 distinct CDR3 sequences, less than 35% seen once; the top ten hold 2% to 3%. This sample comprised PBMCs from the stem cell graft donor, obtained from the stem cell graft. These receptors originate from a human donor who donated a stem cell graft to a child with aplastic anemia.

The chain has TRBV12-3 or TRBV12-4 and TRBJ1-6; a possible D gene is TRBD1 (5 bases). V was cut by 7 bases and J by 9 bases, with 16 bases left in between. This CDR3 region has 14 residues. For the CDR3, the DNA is TGTGCCAGCACCCTGGGGCTCGGTGGTTCACCCCTCCACTTT. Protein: CASTLGLGGSPLHF.

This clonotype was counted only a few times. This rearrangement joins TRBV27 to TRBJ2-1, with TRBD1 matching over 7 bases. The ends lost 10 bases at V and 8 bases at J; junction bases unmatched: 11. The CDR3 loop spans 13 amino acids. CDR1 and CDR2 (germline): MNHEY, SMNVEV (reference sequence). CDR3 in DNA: TGTGCCATCGAAAAATCAGGGGGACATGAGCAGTTCTTC. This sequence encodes CAIEKSGGHEQFF.

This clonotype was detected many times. The CDR3 nucleotides are TGTGCCAGCAGCAGGGACAGGGACACCGGGGAGCTGTTTTTT. Its protein product is CASSRDRDTGELFF. V is TRBV6-1 and J is TRBJ2-2, with TRBD1 identical over 9 bases. The CDR3 is 14 amino acids. CDR1 MNHNS and CDR2 SASEGT come from the germline V gene. The junction had 2 bases not matched to a gene; V was cut back by 6 bases and J by 3 bases.

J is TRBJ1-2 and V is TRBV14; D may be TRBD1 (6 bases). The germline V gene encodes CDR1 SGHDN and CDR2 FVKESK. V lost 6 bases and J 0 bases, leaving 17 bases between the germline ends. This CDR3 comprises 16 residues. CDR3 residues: CASREGGALANYGYTF. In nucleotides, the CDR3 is TGTGCCAGCAGAGAGGGGGGAGCCCTAGCTAACTATGGCTACACCTTC.

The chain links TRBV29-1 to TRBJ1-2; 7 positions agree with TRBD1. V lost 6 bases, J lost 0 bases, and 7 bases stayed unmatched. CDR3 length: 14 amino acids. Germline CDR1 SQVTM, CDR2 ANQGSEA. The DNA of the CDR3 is TGCAGCGTCGTGACAGGGACCACTAACTATGGCTACACCTTC. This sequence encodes CSVVTGTTNYGYTF.

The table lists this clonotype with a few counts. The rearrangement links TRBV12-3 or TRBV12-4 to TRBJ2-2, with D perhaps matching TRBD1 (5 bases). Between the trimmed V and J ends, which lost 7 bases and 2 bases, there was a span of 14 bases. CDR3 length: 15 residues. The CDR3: CASNTGADNTGELFF. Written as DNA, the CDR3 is TGTGCCAGCAATACTGGGGCGGATAACACCGGGGAGCTGTTTTTT.

The CDR3 here is CASSPTTGSNQPQHF. The CDR3 DNA follows: TGTGCCAGCAGCCCGACGACAGGGTCAAATCAGCCCCAGCATTTT. The chain couples TRBV7-6 to TRBJ1-5; 7 bases line up with TRBD1. J was trimmed by 4 bases and V by 5 bases; bases with no gene match: 8. Looked up from germline, CDR1 is SGHVS and CDR2 is FNYEAQ. This CDR3 comprises 15 residues.

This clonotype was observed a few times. The CDR3 bases are TGCGCCAGCAGTGAGTTTTTGGGAAACACCGGGGAGCTGTTTTTT. Its translation is CASSEFLGNTGELFF. The chain carries TRBV10-2 and TRBJ2-2; D remains ambiguous. Trimming cost V 1 base and J 2 bases, with 8 bases left between them. The CDR3 consists of 15 residues. Germline V gene lookup returns CDR1 WSHSY and CDR2 SAAADI.

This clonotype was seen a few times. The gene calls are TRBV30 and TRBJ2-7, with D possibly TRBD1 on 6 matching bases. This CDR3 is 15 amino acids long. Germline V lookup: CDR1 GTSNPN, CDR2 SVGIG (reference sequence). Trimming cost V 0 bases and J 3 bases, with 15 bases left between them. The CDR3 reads CAWSVLGQGFYEQYF. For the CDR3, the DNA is TGTGCCTGGAGTGTACTCGGTCAGGGGTTCTACGAGCAGTACTTC.

The CDR3 spells CATSSGTENNEQFF. The DNA of the CDR3 is TGTGCCACGTCCTCCGGGACAGAAAACAATGAGCAGTTCTTC. The chain links TRBV10-3 to TRBJ2-1, with 7 bases aligning to TRBD1. V lost 10 bases to trimming and J lost 5 bases; unmatched junction nucleotides: 11. In germline, CDR1 is ENHRY, CDR2 SYGVKD. The CDR3 is made up of 14 amino acids.

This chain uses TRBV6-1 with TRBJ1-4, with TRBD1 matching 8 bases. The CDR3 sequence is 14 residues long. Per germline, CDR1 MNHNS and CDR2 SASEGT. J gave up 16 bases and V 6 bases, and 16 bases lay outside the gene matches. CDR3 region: CASSATGDAPIRFF. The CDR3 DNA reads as TGTGCCAGCAGCGCGACAGGGGACGCCCCGATTCGGTTTTTT.

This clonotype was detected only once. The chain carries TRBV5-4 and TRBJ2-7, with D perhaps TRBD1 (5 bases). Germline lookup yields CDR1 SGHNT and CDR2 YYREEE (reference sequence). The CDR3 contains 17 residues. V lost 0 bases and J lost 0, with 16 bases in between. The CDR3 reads CASSLAGAPPLSYEQYV. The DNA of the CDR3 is TGTGCCAGCAGCTTGGCTGGGGCGCCACCGCTCTCCTACGAGCAGTACGTC.

Here the CDR3 DNA reads TGCGCCAGCAGCCCCGTGTTAGGACCAGAGAATGAGCAGTTCTTC. This codes for CASSPVLGPENEQFF. The chain carries TRBV5-1 and TRBJ2-1; D is unclear. The V end lost 4 bases, the J end lost 7 bases, and 18 bases lay between the germline ends. The germline CDR1 and CDR2 sequences are SGHRS and YFSETQ. The CDR3 has 15 amino acids.

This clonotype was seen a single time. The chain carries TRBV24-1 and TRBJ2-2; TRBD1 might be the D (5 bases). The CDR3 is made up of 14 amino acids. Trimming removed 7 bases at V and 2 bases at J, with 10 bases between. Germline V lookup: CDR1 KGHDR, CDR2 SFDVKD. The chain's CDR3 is CATRPDTNTGELFF. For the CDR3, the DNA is TGTGCCACCAGGCCGGACACTAACACCGGGGAGCTGTTTTTT.

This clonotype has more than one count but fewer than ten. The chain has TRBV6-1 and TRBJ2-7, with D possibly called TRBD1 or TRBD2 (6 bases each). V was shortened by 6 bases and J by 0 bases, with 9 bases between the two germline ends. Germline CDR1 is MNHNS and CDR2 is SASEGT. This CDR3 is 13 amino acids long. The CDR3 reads CASRPGASYEQYF. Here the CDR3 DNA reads TGTGCCAGCAGACCGGGGGCCTCCTACGAGCAGTACTTC.

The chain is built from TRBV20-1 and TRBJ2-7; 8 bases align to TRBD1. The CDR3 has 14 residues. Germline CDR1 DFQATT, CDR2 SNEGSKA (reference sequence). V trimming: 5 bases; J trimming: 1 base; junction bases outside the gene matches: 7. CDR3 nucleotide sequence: TGCAGTGCTCCTAGGACAGGGAGATCCTACGAGCAGTACTTC. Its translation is CSAPRTGRSYEQYF.

CDR3 DNA: TGCAGTGCTAGAGATCCCGGAACAGGGGGAAACACCATATATTTT. Protein sequence: CSARDPGTGGNTIYF. The V call is TRBV20-1, the J call TRBJ1-3, with D perhaps TRBD1 (6 bases). This CDR3 spans 15 amino acids. Germline V CDR1 and CDR2: DFQATT, SNEGSKA (reference sequence). Trimming pared 0 bases from V and 4 bases from J, leaving 13 bases between.

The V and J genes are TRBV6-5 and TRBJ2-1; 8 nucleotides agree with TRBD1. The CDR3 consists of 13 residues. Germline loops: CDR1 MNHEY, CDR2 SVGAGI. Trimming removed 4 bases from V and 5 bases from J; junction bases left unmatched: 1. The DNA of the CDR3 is TGTGCCAGCAGTTGGACAGGGAACAATGAGCAGTTCTTC. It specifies CASSWTGNNEQFF.